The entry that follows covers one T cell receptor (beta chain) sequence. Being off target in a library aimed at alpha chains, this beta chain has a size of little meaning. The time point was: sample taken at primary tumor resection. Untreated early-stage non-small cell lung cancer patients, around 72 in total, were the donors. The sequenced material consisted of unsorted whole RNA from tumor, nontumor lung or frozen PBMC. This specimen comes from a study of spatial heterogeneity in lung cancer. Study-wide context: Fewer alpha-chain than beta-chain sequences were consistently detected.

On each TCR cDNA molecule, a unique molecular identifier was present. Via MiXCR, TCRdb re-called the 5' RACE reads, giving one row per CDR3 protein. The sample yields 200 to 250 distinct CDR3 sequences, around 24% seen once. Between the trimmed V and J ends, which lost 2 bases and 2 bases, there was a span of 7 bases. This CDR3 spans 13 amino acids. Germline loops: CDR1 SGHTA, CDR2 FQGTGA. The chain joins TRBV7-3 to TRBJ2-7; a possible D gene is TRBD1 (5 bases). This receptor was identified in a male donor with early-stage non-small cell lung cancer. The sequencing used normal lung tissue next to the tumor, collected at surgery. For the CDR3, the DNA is TGTGCCAGCAGCTTACAGGGTACCTACGAGCAGTACTTC. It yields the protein CASSLQGTYEQYF.